This T cell receptor (beta chain) stems from a study of vaccination and CD4 T cells after COVID-19. Treatment described: roughly 10-day PBMC culture with coronavirus spike peptide pools or control peptides (ViraFEST assay). First, ViraFEST expanded antigen-specific T cells with peptide pools, and next it sequenced the TCRs. Regarding the study as a whole: It was found that, in convalescent patients, 304 of 307 vaccine-specific clones were spike mono-reactive. SARS-CoV-2-reactive clonotypes rose nonsignificantly, with the median going from approximately 21 to 40.

About this clonotype itself: The antigen is undetermined.

With the Oncomine TCR Beta short-read assay, DNA from cultured CD4+ T cells was sequenced. TCRdb re-called the PCR reads with MiXCR, one entry per CDR3 protein. The sample lists some 9,900 distinct CDR3 sequences; 26% were seen once. This CDR3 is built from 14 residues. Germline CDR1 reads MGHRA; CDR2 reads YSYEKL. V shed 0 bases, J shed 5 bases, and the junction held 3 bases outside the gene matches. The V call is TRBV4-1, the J call TRBJ2-5; 7 nucleotides align to TRBD2. The origin of this receptor is a human donor who received a COVID-19 vaccine. Sequences were derived from CD4+ T cells from blood, cultured in vitro, sampled before SARS-CoV-2 vaccination. The CDR3 region is CASSQDREGETQYF. DNA of the CDR3: TGCGCCAGCAGCCAAGACAGGGAGGGCGAGACCCAGTACTTC.